Reported below is one T cell receptor (beta chain). Its cognate antigen is unknown. This sample was included in a study of shared clonotypes between healthy human individuals. Original data processing: Junction-only sequences produced by ImmunoSEQ had no quality scores, so filtering differed. Sequencing was performed with immunoSEQ multiplex PCR; in TCRdb, only in-frame clones are kept and a portion is missing. V, J and clone size were drawn from that table, and D and trimming were deduced from the DNA. This sample yields approximately 2.4 million clones, of which under 97% are seen a single time; roughly 0.13% belongs to the top ten. General study results and limits: Naive CD4 clonotypes were shared across a handful of donors at roughly 5.3%.

This CDR3 spans 14 amino acids. Germline CDR1 reads LNHDA; CDR2 reads SQIVND (reference sequence). Trimming pared 10 bases from V and 7 bases from J, leaving 17 bases between. The study separated CD4+ cells into CD45RA+ naive and CD45RA-negative memory subsets. Source material: naive CD4+ T cells sorted from blood. As for subset: CD45RA+ positively selected. This chain connects TRBV19 to TRBJ1-6; D gene ambiguous. The clonotype originates from a man aged 18 to 30 in good health. This chain's CDR3 is CATREGGMNSPLHF. Written as DNA, the CDR3 is TGTGCCACGCGAGAGGGAGGAATGAATTCACCCCTCCACTTT.